The clone carrying this TCR beta chain appeared a single time. Its antigen is unknown. This sample is drawn from a study of graft-versus-host responses after intestinal transplantation. About the research overall: The whole recipient group had anti-thymocyte globulin induction followed by tacrolimus and steroids for around three years. Findings and caveats of the study: Detected in recipient marrow were GvH clones, some of which were first observed in ileum or blood.

The CDR3 consists of 15 residues. Between the trimmed V and J ends, which lost 2 bases and 2 bases, there was a span of 10 bases. Germline V lookup: CDR1 ENHRY, CDR2 SYGVKD. Produced via immunoSEQ multiplex PCR; TCRdb's table is partial and in-frame only. This repertoire shows some 76,000 clones, around 86% found once; its top ten account for over 7%. This clonotype originated in a human donor who was the organ donor for an intestinal transplant. Material: unstimulated CD8+ T cells sorted from spleen or lymph node cells, obtained before transplant. The chain uses TRBV10-3 and TRBJ1-3; D is unresolved. The CDR3 region has the DNA TGTGCCATCAGTGAGGCGGGGAACACTGGAAACACCATATATTTT. This gives the protein CAISEAGNTGNTIYF.